These 5 T cell receptor beta chains were sequenced from one sample in a study of T cell responses to AZD1222 COVID-19 vaccine. TCRdb's table, derived via immunoSEQ multiplex PCR, lists solely in-frame clones and lacks some. The table shows about 99,000 clones, with around nine tenths occurring only once. This specimen consisted of peripheral blood, obtained on day 0 of AZD1222 vaccination. The receptors here all came from an adult in good health.

This rearrangement joins TRBV7-2 to TRBJ2-5, with 11 bases identical to TRBD2. J gave up 9 bases and V 5 bases, and 5 bases lay outside the gene matches. Looked up from germline, CDR1 is SGHTA and CDR2 is FQGNSA. The CDR3 is 13 residues long. CDR3 in amino acids: CASSRTSGQAQYF. The CDR3 coding sequence is TGTGCCAGCAGCCGGACTAGCGGGCAAGCCCAGTACTTC.

This chain uses TRBV28 with TRBJ2-4, with 7 bases fitting TRBD2. V was clipped by 1 base and J by 0 bases; unmatched bases: 6. The CDR3 length is 17 residues. CDR1 and CDR2 from the germline V gene are MDHEN and SYDVKM. CDR3 protein: CASSLLGLAGAKNIQYF. The CDR3 DNA follows: TGTGCCAGCAGTTTATTGGGGTTAGCGGGAGCCAAAAACATTCAGTACTTC.

The V call is TRBV12-3 or TRBV12-4, the J call TRBJ2-7; 9 nucleotides agree with TRBD1. The V segment lost 1 base and the J segment 6 bases; nucleotides outside the gene matches: 1. This CDR3 has 13 amino acids. The CDR3 sequence is CASSLGQGGEQYF. The CDR3 DNA is TGTGCCAGCAGTTTAGGACAGGGGGGCGAGCAGTACTTC.

The genes are TRBV7-9 and TRBJ2-7; D is possibly TRBD2 (5 bases). Germline V lookup: CDR1 SEHNR, CDR2 FQNEAQ (reference sequence). The CDR3 is 15 amino acids. Trimming stripped 5 bases from V and 0 bases from J, with 14 bases between. The CDR3 DNA reads as TGTGCCAGCAGCCCTGGACGGAGGAGCTCCTACGAGCAGTACTTC. Protein: CASSPGRRSSYEQYF.

The chain carries TRBV2 and TRBJ1-5, with D uncertain. Deletions cut 6 bases from V and 9 bases from J, with 9 bases between. The CDR3 contains 11 residues. Germline V gives CDR1 SNHLY, CDR2 FYNNEI. The CDR3 bases are TGTGCCAGCAGGGAGACCTGGCCCCAGCATTTT. Translated, it gives CASRETWPQHF.